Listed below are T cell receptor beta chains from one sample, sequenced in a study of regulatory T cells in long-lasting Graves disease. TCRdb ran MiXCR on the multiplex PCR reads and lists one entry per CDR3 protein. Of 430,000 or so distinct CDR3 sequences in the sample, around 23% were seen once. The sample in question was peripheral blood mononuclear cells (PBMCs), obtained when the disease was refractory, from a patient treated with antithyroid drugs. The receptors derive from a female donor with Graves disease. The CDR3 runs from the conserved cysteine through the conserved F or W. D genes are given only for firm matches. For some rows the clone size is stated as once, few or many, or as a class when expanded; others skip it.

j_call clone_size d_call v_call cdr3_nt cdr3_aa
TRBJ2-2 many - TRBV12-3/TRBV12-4 TGTGCCAGCAGTTTCGGCGGGGTCAGCACCGGGGAGCTGTTTTTT CASSFGGVSTGELFF
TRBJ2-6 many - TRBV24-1 TGTGCCACCAGCCAGGGATCTTTAACTGGGGCCAACGTCCTGACTTTC CATSQGSLTGANVLTF
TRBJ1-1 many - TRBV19 TGTGCCAGTAGTGGACGGGTAGACTTCATGAACACTGAAGCTTTCTTT CASSGRVDFMNTEAFF
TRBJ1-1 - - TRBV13 TGTGCCAGCATGTCAGGGGAGAGCACTGAAGCTTTCTTT CASMSGESTEAFF
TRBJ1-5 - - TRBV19 TGTGCCAGTAGTAGGTCAGACAGGCCAACCCGTCAGCCCCAGCATTTT CASSRSDRPTRQPQHF
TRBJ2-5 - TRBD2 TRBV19 TGTGCCAGTAGCCCCGGGGGGTTCGAGACCCAGTACTTC CASSPGGFETQYF
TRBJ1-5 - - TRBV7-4 TGTGCCAGCAGCTTAGAGCGGGGCAATCAGCCCCAGCATTTT CASSLERGNQPQHF
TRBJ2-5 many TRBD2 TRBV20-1 TGCAGTGTAGAAGGTTGGCGGGAGGGCGATGAGACCCAGTACTTC CSVEGWREGDETQYF
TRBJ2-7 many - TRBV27 TGTGCCAGCGGCTTACGGTACTCCTACGAGCAGTACTTC CASGLRYSYEQYF
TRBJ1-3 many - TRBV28 TGTGCCAGCAGGTCCCAGGGAGCTGGAAACACCATATATTTT CASRSQGAGNTIYF
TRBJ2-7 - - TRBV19 TGTGCCAGTAGTGTGGTAGACGGGGACTACGAGCAGTACTTC CASSVVDGDYEQYF
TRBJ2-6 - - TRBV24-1 TGTGCCACCAGTACGTCTCGCGGGCCAAACTCTGGGGCCAACGTCCTGACTTTC CATSTSRGPNSGANVLTF
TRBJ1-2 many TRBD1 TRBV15 TGTGCCACCAGCAGGGACAGGGCCTATGGCTACACCTTC CATSRDRAYGYTF
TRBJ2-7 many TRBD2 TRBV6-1 TGTGCCGAATCAGAACTGAAGGGTAGCGGGTACGAGCAGTACTTC CAESELKGSGYEQYF
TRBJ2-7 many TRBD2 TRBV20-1 TGCAGTGCTCCCCCAGCGGGGAGGCCCTACGAGCAGTACTTC CSAPPAGRPYEQYF
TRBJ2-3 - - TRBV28 TGTGCCAGCACTTCCCCGTCGCAGCGCACAGATACGCAGTATTTT CASTSPSQRTDTQYF
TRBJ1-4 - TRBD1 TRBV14 TGTGCCAGCAGCCATCTGGGACAGGGAAAAGAAAAACTGTTTTTT CASSHLGQGKEKLFF
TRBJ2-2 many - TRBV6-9 TGTGCCAGCAGTTCGACAGCCATGTCCGGGGAGCTGTTTTTT CASSSTAMSGELFF
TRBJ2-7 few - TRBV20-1 TGCAGTGCTACCGGGGGAGGAACCACCTACGAGCAGTACTTC CSATGGGTTYEQYF
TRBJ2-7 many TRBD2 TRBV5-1 TGCGCCAGCAGCCCTGCAGCCCCAGCGGGAGGGCCGTACGAGCAGTACTTC CASSPAAPAGGPYEQYF
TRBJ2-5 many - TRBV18 TGTGCCAGCTCACCACCGACCCGAAGAGGCCACCAAGAGACCCAGTACTTC CASSPPTRRGHQETQYF
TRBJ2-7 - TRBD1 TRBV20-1 TGCAGTGCTAGATCCTTGGGACAGTCCTACGAGCAGTACTTC CSARSLGQSYEQYF
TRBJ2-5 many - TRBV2 TGTGCCAGCAGTGAGGCAGGGCTTGGGCAGGAGACCCAGTACTTC CASSEAGLGQETQYF
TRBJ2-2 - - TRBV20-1 TGCAGTGCTAGAGATTTCAGGGAAGGCGGCGGGGAGCTGTTTTTT CSARDFREGGGELFF
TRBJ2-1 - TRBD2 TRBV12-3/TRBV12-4 TGTGCCAGCAGTTACGCGGGGGACTCCTACAATGAGCAGTTCTTC CASSYAGDSYNEQFF
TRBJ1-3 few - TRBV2 TGTGCCAGCAGTGCAGGCATCTCTGGAAACACCATATATTTT CASSAGISGNTIYF
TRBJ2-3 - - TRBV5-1 TGCGCCAGCAGCTTTTTGGGAGTGATAGATACGCAGTATTTT CASSFLGVIDTQYF
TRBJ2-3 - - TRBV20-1 TGCAGTGGGGGCCGGACAGTCCGCACAGATACGCAGTATTTT CSGGRTVRTDTQYF
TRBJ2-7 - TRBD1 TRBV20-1 TGCAGTGCTAGAGACCGGACAGGGGGCCACGAGCAGTACTTC CSARDRTGGHEQYF
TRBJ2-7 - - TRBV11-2 TGTGCCAGCAGGGAGCCTAGCGCCTACGAGCAGTACTTC CASREPSAYEQYF
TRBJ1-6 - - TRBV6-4 TGTGCCAGCAGCCAGAGCTCCTATAATTCACCCCTCCACTTT CASSQSSYNSPLHF
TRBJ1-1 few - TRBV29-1 TGCAGCGAGAGACAGGTTCTGAACACTGAAGCTTTCTTT CSERQVLNTEAFF
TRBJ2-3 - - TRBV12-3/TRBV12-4 TGTGCCAGCAGTTGGGAAGTACCGCCCCTTCTTACGCAGTATTTT CASSWEVPPLLTQYF
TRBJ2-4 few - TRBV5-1 TGCGCCAGCAGCTTGAATCTGGACACAAACATTCAGTACTTC CASSLNLDTNIQYF
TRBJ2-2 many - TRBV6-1 TGTGCCAGCAGCGTACCCGGGGAGCTGTTTTTT CASSVPGELFF
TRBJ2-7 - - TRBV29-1 TGCAGCGTTGCGAGTACCTCATACGAGCAGTACTTC CSVASTSYEQYF
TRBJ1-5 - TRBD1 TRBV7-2 TGTGCCAGCAGCTTGACAGGGGGCCTTTATAGCAATCAGCCCCAGCATTTT CASSLTGGLYSNQPQHF
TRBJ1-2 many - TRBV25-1 TGTGCCAGCAGTGCCCAGGGGCTGGATGGCTACACCTTC CASSAQGLDGYTF
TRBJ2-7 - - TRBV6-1 TGTGCCAGCGAGCCTCACCGGAACGAGCAGTACTTC CASEPHRNEQYF
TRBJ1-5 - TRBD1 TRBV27 TGTGCCAGCAGGGGGGCCTGGTCGGGACAGAGAAATCAGCCCCAGCATTTT CASRGAWSGQRNQPQHF
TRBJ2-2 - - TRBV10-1 TGCGCCAGCAGTGAGAGAGCCGGGGAGCTGTTTTTT CASSERAGELFF
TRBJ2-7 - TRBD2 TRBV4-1 TGCGCCAGCAGCCAAGAACTAGCGGGACACGTCTACGAGCAGTACTTC CASSQELAGHVYEQYF
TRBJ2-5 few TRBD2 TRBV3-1 TGTGCCAGCAGCTACAGCGGGGAACTTCAAGAGACCCAGTACTTC CASSYSGELQETQYF
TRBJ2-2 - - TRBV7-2 TGTGCCAGCAGCTTCTCTTCAGACACCGGGGAGCTGTTTTTT CASSFSSDTGELFF
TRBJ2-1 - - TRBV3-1 TGTGCCAGCAGCGGTAACCCAGGCTTC CASSGNPGF
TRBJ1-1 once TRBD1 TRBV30 TGTGCCTGGAGTGTACACAGGGGGCTTACTGAAGCTTTCTTT CAWSVHRGLTEAFF
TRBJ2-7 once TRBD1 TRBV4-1 TGCGCCAGCAGCCAAGCGTTTAGGGACAGAGGCTCCTACGAGCAGTACTTC CASSQAFRDRGSYEQYF
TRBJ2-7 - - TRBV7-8 TGTGCCAGCAGCTTAGAATCACAGAGATACGAGCAGTACTTC CASSLESQRYEQYF
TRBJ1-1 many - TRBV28 TGTGCCAGCAGCCCGTCCCAACTGACAGATAACACTGAAGCTTTCTTT CASSPSQLTDNTEAFF
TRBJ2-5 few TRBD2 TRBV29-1 TGCAGCGCTGGATCTTCGACTAGCAATTATGAGACCCAGTACTTC CSAGSSTSNYETQYF
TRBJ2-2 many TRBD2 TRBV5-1 TGCGCCACCAATAGCGGGAGCCACAACACCGGGGAGCTGTTTTTT CATNSGSHNTGELFF
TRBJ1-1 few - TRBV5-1 TGCGCCAGCAGCTTGATTTATAGAGGGAGGCCGATGAACACTGAAGCTTTCTTT CASSLIYRGRPMNTEAFF
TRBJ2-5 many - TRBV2 TGTGCCAGCAGTTCAACAGGGATAGAGACCCAGTACTTC CASSSTGIETQYF
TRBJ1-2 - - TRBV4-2 TGTGCCAGCAGCCAAATTGAGCCTATATCCTATGGCTACACCTTC CASSQIEPISYGYTF